These 22 T cell receptor beta chains originate from one sample sequenced in a study of blood T cell repertoires in COVID-19. Repertoires were generated with immunoSEQ multiplex PCR, while TCRdb's copy carries only in-frame clones and drops some. The repertoire consists of some 83,000 clones, with approximately 75% occurring once and the leading ten covering approximately 14%. Sequenced input: peripheral blood. These TCRs come from a woman aged 80 or over with acute or convalescent COVID-19.

The genes are TRBV4-1 and TRBJ2-5, with 9 bases aligning to TRBD2. The germline gives CDR1 MGHRA, CDR2 YSYEKL. The CDR3 is made up of 16 amino acids. The ends lost 1 base at V and 0 bases at J; junction bases unmatched: 3. CDR3 residues: CASSQAQRGDQETQYF. The CDR3, as DNA: TGCGCCAGCAGCCAAGCCCAGCGGGGGGACCAAGAGACCCAGTACTTC.

This rearrangement joins TRBV11-1 to TRBJ2-7; 9 positions match TRBD1. The CDR3 has 16 amino acids. J was trimmed by 2 bases and V by 4 bases; bases with no gene match: 9. Germline loops: CDR1 SGHAT, CDR2 FQDESV (reference sequence). Here the CDR3 reads CASSSRNRGLTYEQYF. The CDR3 coding sequence is TGTGCCAGCAGCTCCCGGAACAGGGGGCTGACCTACGAGCAGTACTTC.

Regarding this clone: Germline is not matched at one junction end, which may reflect a read error. The chain links TRBV28 to TRBJ1-2; 7 nucleotides align to TRBD1. Germline V gene data show CDR1 as MDHEN and CDR2 as SYDVKM. The CDR3 extends over 13 amino acids. In DNA form, the CDR3 reads TGTGCCAGCAGTTTATACGCGACAGGGTTCGGCAACTTC. Translation: CASSLYATGFGNF.

The chain combines TRBV19 with TRBJ2-4, with a tentative D call TRBD1 (6 bases). Trimming pared 9 bases from V and 6 bases from J, leaving 15 bases between. Germline CDR1 reads LNHDA; CDR2 reads SQIVND (reference sequence). There are 13 residues in the CDR3. CDR3 sequence (DNA): TGTGCCAGCGCCACAGGGCCCGGAAACATTCAGTACTTC. Amino acids: CASATGPGNIQYF.

The chain uses TRBV30 and TRBJ1-6, with TRBD1 matching 7 bases. Germline V gives CDR1 GTSNPN, CDR2 SVGIG (reference sequence). V lost 4 bases and J lost 0; bases outside the gene matches: 6. This CDR3 contains 16 residues. CDR3: CAWTRDSFSYNSPLHF. The CDR3, as DNA: TGTGCCTGGACCCGGGACAGCTTCTCCTATAATTCACCCCTCCACTTT.

The chain has TRBV14 and TRBJ1-4; unclear D gene. Per the germline V gene, CDR1 is SGHDN and CDR2 is FVKESK. V was trimmed by 6 bases and J by 8 bases, leaving 16 bases between them. The CDR3 loop spans 14 amino acids. The CDR3 is CASRPWAGSEKLFF. As DNA, the CDR3 is TGTGCCAGCAGGCCCTGGGCAGGATCCGAAAAACTGTTTTTT. Full variable domain (outside the CDR3, taken from reference TRBV14 and TRBJ1-4): EAGVTQFPSHSVIEKGQTVTLRCDPISGHDNLYWYRRVMGKEIKFLLHFVKESKQDESGMPNNRFLAERTGGTYSTLKVQPAELEDSGVYFCASRPWAGSEKLFFGSGTQLSVL.

This rearrangement joins TRBV7-9 to TRBJ1-2; 7 bases line up with TRBD1. Germline V gene sequence: CDR1 SEHNR, CDR2 FQNEAQ (reference sequence). J gave up 8 bases and V 5 bases, and 14 bases lay outside the gene matches. This CDR3 comprises 15 residues. Here the CDR3 reads CASSDLTGDLFGYTF. The CDR3 DNA sequence: TGTGCCAGCAGCGATCTAACAGGGGACCTTTTCGGCTACACCTTC. The full variable domain, its missing parts supplied by reference TRBV7-9 and TRBJ1-2, is DTGVSQNPRHKITKRGQNVTFRCDPISEHNRLYWYRQTLGQGPEFLTYFQNEAQLEKSRLLSDRFSAERPKGSFSTLEIQRTEQGDSAMYLCASSDLTGDLFGYTFGSGTRLTVV.

This chain joins TRBV11-2 and TRBJ2-7, with TRBD1 matching 8 bases. The CDR3 consists of 14 residues. Germline CDR1 and CDR2: SGHAT and FQNNGV. Trimming cost V 4 bases and J 6 bases; bases outside gene matches: 8. As DNA, the CDR3 is TGTGCCAGCAGCTCAAGGACAGGGAGCCTCGAGCAGTACTTC. The encoded protein is CASSSRTGSLEQYF. Filled out from reference TRBV11-2 and TRBJ2-7, the complete variable domain reads EAGVAQSPRYKIIEKRQSVAFWCNPISGHATLYWYQQILGQGPKLLIQFQNNGVVDDSQLPKDRFSAERLKGVDSTLKIQPAKLEDSAVYLCASSSRTGSLEQYFGPGTRLTVT.

The genes are TRBV5-4 and TRBJ1-2, with D perhaps matching TRBD1 (5 bases). Germline assignment: CDR1 SGHNT and CDR2 YYREEE (reference sequence). Trimming took off 0 bases at V and 8 bases at J, with 17 bases between the two ends. The CDR3 is 15 amino acids. The CDR3 DNA follows: TGTGCCAGCAGCTTGGATGGAGGGGAGGCGGGAGGCTACACCTTC. Amino acids: CASSLDGGEAGGYTF.

The chain employs TRBV7-8 and TRBJ1-6; D possibly corresponds to TRBD1 (5 bases). The CDR3 has 14 amino acids. V was trimmed by 1 base and J by 8 bases, leaving 9 bases between them. Germline CDR1 reads SGHVS; CDR2 reads FQNEAQ. The CDR3 DNA follows: TGTGCCAGCAGCTTAGAGGGGCTGGATTCACCCCTCCACTTT. It specifies CASSLEGLDSPLHF.

The chain joins TRBV30 to TRBJ1-3; unclear D gene. Germline V CDR1 and CDR2: GTSNPN, SVGIG (reference sequence). With 1 base removed from V and 0 bases from J, the gap between germline ends came to 16 bases. This CDR3 is 17 amino acids long. Here the CDR3 reads CAWSDLGSGLSGNTIYF. In DNA, the CDR3 is TGTGCCTGGAGTGATTTGGGTAGCGGTCTCTCTGGAAACACCATATATTTT.

This clone was seen more than once but under ten times. The chain employs TRBV5-1 and TRBJ1-5, with a weak D call TRBD1 (6 bases). The V and J ends lost 7 bases and 1 base respectively, with 12 bases between them. In germline, CDR1 is SGHRS, CDR2 YFSETQ. This CDR3 spans 14 amino acids. CDR3: CASRPGDSNQPQHF. DNA for the CDR3: TGCGCCAGCCGACCAGGGGACAGCAATCAGCCCCAGCATTTT.

This clone was recorded once. The chain carries TRBV1 and TRBJ2-7; TRBD2, the table's D call, lacks a check against the DNA. TRBV1 is reported as a pseudogene. The CDR3 has 16 amino acids. CDR3 in amino acids: CTSSQAQTSGEYEQYF. In DNA form, the CDR3 reads TGCACCAGCAGCCAAGCTCAGACTAGCGGGGAGTACGAGCAGTACTTC.

The chain employs TRBV12-3 or TRBV12-4 and TRBJ2-1; unclear D gene. With 6 bases removed from V and 9 bases from J, the gap between germline ends came to 9 bases. The CDR3 runs 11 residues. The DNA for the CDR3 is TGTGCCAGCAGCCTTAAGAGTGAGCAGTTCTTC. Amino acid sequence: CASSLKSEQFF.

This chain links TRBV7-9 with TRBJ2-3; the D is unclear. The CDR3 extends over 15 amino acids. In germline, CDR1 is SEHNR, CDR2 FQNEAQ (reference sequence). Trimming left V 6 bases short and J 0 bases short, with 13 bases between. CDR3 region: CASRPPSSSTDTQYF. The CDR3 region has the DNA TGTGCCAGCAGACCCCCGAGCTCAAGCACAGATACGCAGTATTTT.

This clone has at least ten counts. The chain has TRBV5-5 and TRBJ2-5; D possibly corresponds to TRBD2 (5 bases). The CDR3 contains 15 residues. Deletions cut 4 bases from V and 1 base from J, with 14 bases between. Germline CDR1 is SGHKS and CDR2 is YYEKEE (reference sequence). Here the CDR3 reads CASSAAGYSQETQYF. The CDR3 DNA sequence: TGTGCCAGCAGCGCTGCGGGCTACAGCCAAGAGACCCAGTACTTC.

This rearrangement joins TRBV5-1 to TRBJ2-3; weak D call: TRBD1 (5 bases). The CDR3 has 15 residues. From germline, CDR1 is SGHRS and CDR2 YFSETQ. V lost 6 bases to trimming and J lost 0 bases, with 14 bases between them. The CDR3, as DNA: TGCGCCAGCACACTAAGGGGCTTAAGCACAGATACGCAGTATTTT. It translates to CASTLRGLSTDTQYF.

This clone showed up just a few times. This chain joins TRBV18 and TRBJ1-4; weak D call: TRBD1 (6 bases). The CDR3 runs 17 residues. V was clipped by 1 base and J by 3 bases, with 15 bases between them. The germline gives CDR1 KGHSH, CDR2 LQKENI. Here the CDR3 reads CASSPLTGSSANEKLFF. The CDR3 DNA is TGTGCCAGCTCACCACTAACAGGGTCCTCAGCTAATGAAAAACTGTTTTTT. Drawing the rest from reference TRBV18 and TRBJ1-4, the complete variable domain is NAGVMQNPRHLVRRRGQEARLRCSPMKGHSHVYWYRQLPEEGLKFMVYLQKENIIDESGMPKERFSAEFPKEGPSILRIQQVVRGDSAAYFCASSPLTGSSANEKLFFGSGTQLSVL.

This clone was detected only a few times. V is TRBV2 and J is TRBJ2-5; D call uncertain. The germline V gene has CDR1 SNHLY and CDR2 FYNNEI. The V gene lost 8 bases and the J gene lost 4 bases, with 17 bases spanning the gap. The CDR3 is 14 amino acids. The CDR3 bases are TGTGCCAGCGGCTACCTGACACCCGGAGAGACCCAGTACTTC. It yields the protein CASGYLTPGETQYF.

This chain links TRBV7-6 with TRBJ2-1, with TRBD2 matching over 16 bases. Germline V gene lookup returns CDR1 SGHVS and CDR2 FNYEAQ. The trim removed 3 bases at V and 6 bases at J, leaving 2 bases unmatched. The CDR3 has 16 amino acids. The CDR3, as DNA: TGTGCCAGCAGCTTGGGACTAGCGGGGGGGCCCAATGAGCAGTTCTTC. This gives the protein CASSLGLAGGPNEQFF.

The sample holds a few counts of this clone. The V and J genes are TRBV7-2 and TRBJ1-3; TRBD1 is a possible D gene (6 bases). The length of the CDR3 is 17 residues. Trimming removed 2 bases from V and 0 bases from J, with 14 bases in between. The V gene's germline CDR1 is SGHTA and CDR2 FQGNSA. The CDR3 spells CASSLFTGYYSGNTIYF. In nucleotides, the CDR3 is TGTGCCAGCAGCTTATTCACAGGGTACTACTCTGGAAACACCATATATTTT.

The genes are TRBV2 and TRBJ1-2, with 8 bases identical to TRBD1. This CDR3 contains 14 residues. Trimming took 8 bases from V and 10 from J; bases not matched to a gene: 15. Germline CDR1 reads SNHLY; CDR2 reads FYNNEI. The CDR3 nucleotides read TGTGCCAGCGTATATTGGGGACAGGCCTCCCCCTACACCTTC. Translation: CASVYWGQASPYTF.